This T cell receptor (beta chain) stems from a study of blood T cell repertoires in COVID-19. About the research overall: In each case, the material was cDNA or gDNA derived from T cells, B-cell-depleted T cells, or PBMCs.

Per the authors' pipeline: Reference gene primer amplification in the assay estimated nucleated cell counts. Produced via immunoSEQ multiplex PCR; TCRdb's table is partial and in-frame only. V and J calls and clone size follow that table, whereas D and trimming were derived from the DNA. The repertoire holds 150,000 to 200,000 clones, 88% seen once, with approximately 9% in the top ten. In assigning cohorts, the study relied on participant-reported clinical history. Resolution of symptoms, clearance, or two negative PCRs was present in recovered Cohort 3 donors. V dropped 1 base and J dropped 2 bases, with 12 bases sitting between them. CDR3 length equals 16 residues. Per germline, CDR1 SGHTA and CDR2 FQGNSA.

Sample: PBMCs or T cells enriched from blood (not recorded which). This chain joins TRBV7-2 and TRBJ1-5; no definite D call. The origin of this receptor is a woman under 30 who had recovered from COVID-19. CDR3 bases: TGTGCCAGCAGCTTAGGAGGAACCGTTGGCAATCAGCCCCAGCATTTT. Protein product: CASSLGGTVGNQPQHF.